This T cell receptor beta chain originates from a study of cytomegalovirus exposure and HLA in healthy donors. The PCR ran on 60 Vbeta and 13 Jbeta primers. Repertoires were generated with immunoSEQ multiplex PCR, while TCRdb's copy carries only in-frame clones and drops some. The sample lists 170,000 or so clones, over 65% occurring once. Donors had nominal health at sampling but likely had unrecorded immune exposures. Details on this clone: No antigen is known for it.

Germline values: CDR1 GTSNPN, CDR2 SVGIG (reference sequence). V gave up 0 bases and J gave up 8 bases, with 11 bases separating them. This CDR3 region has 13 residues. Points from the study as a whole: Most TCR sequences proved rare, with some public TCRs found in many donors. A further, later analysis showed that HLA-associated TCR beta chains (compared with equally common others) were more clonally expanded.

The sequenced sample was PBMCs. The chain is built from TRBV30 and TRBJ2-4; maybe TRBD2 (5 bases). The TCR sequence derives from a man in his sixties in good health and CMV-seronegative. CDR3: CAWSVQRRDIQYF. Written as DNA, the CDR3 is TGTGCCTGGAGTGTTCAGCGGAGAGACATTCAGTACTTC.